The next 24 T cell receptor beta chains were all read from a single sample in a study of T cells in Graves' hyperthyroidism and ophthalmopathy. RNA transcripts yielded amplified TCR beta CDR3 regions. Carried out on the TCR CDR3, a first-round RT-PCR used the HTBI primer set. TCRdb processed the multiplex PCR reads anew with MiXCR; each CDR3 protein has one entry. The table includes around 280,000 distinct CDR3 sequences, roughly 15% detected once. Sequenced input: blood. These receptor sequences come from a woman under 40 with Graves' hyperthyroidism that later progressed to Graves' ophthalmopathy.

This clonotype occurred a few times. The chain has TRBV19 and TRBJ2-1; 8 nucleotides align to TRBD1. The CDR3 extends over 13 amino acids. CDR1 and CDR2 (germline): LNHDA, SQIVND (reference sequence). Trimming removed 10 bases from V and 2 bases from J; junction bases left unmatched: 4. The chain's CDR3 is CANAQGAYNEQFF. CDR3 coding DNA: TGTGCCAATGCACAGGGGGCCTACAATGAGCAGTTCTTC. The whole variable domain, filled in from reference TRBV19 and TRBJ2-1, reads DGGITQSPKYLFRKEGQNVTLSCEQNLNHDAMYWYRQDPGQGLRLIYYSQIVNDFQKGDIAEGYSVSREKKESFPLTVTSAQKNPTAFYLCANAQGAYNEQFFGPGTRLTVL.

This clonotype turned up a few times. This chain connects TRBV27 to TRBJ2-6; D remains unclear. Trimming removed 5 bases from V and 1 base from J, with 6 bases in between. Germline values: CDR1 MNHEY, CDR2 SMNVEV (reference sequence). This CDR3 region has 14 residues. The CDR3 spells CASSQLSGANVLTF. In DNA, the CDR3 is TGTGCCAGCAGTCAGTTGTCTGGGGCCAACGTCCTGACTTTC.

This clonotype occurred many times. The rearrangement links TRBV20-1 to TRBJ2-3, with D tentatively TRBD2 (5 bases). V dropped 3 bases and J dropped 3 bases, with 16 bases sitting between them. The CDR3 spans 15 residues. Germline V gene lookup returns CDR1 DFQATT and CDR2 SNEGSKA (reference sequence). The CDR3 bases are TGCAGTGCTAGCGGGGTGTCTCTTGGGACAGATACGCAGTATTTT. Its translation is CSASGVSLGTDTQYF.

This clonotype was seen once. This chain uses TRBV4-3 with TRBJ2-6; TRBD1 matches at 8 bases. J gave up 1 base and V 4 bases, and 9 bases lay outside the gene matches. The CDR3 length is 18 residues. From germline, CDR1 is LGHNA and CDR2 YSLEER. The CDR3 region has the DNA TGCGCCAGCAGCCGCCACGGGGGACAGGCTTCTGGGGCCAACGTCCTGACTTTC. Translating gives CASSRHGGQASGANVLTF.

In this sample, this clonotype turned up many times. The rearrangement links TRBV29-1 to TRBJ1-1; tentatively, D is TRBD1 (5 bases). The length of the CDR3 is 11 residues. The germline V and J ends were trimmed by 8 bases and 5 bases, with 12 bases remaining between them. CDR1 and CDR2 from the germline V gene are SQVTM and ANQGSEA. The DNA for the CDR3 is TGCAGCTCTTGGGGGGGTACTGAAGCTTTCTTT. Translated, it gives CSSWGGTEAFF.

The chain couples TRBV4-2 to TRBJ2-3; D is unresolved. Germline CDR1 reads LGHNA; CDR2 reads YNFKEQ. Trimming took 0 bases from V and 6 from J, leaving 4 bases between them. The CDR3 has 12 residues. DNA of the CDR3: TGTGCCAGCAGCCAAGATCATGATACGCAGTATTTT. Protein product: CASSQDHDTQYF.

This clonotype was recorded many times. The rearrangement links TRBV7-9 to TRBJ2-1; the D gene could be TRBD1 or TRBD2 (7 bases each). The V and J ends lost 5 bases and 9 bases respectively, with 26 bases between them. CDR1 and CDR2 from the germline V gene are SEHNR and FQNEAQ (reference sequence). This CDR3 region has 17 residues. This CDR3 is CASSPPRSGGVFGEQFF. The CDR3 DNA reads TGTGCCAGCAGCCCCCCCAGGTCAGGGGGGGTTTTCGGTGAGCAGTTCTTC.

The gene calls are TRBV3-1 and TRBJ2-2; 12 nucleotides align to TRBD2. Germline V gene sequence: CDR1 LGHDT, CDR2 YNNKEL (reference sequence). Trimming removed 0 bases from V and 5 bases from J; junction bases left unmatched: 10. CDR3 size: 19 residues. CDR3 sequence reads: CASSQEGSSGRARTGELFF. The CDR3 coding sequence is TGTGCCAGCAGCCAAGAAGGGTCTAGCGGGAGGGCACGAACCGGGGAGCTGTTTTTT.

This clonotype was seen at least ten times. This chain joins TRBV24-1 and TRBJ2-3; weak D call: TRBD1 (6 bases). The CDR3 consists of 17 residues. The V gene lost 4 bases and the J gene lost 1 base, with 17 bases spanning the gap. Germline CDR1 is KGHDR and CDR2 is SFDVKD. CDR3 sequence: CATSEFLDSLRTDTQYF. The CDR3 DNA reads TGTGCCACCAGTGAATTCCTGGACAGCCTCCGCACAGATACGCAGTATTTT.

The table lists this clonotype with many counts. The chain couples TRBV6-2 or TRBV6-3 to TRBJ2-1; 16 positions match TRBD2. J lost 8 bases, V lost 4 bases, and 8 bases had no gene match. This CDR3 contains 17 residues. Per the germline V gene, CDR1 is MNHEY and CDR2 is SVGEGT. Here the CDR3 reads CASSSGLAGGHFDEQFF. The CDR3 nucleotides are TGTGCCAGCAGTTCGGGACTAGCGGGAGGGCATTTCGATGAGCAGTTCTTC.

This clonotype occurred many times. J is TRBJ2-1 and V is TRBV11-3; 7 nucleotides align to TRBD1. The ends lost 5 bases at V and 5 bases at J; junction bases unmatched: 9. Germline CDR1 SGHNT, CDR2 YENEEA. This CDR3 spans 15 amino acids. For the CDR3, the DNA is TGTGCCAGCAGCCAAGGGACAGTAACCGACAATGAGCAGTTCTTC. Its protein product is CASSQGTVTDNEQFF.

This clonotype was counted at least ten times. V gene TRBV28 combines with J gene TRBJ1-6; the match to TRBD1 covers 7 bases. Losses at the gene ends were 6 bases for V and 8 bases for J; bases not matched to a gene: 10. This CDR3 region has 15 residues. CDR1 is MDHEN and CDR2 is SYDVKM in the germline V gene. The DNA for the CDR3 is TGTGCCAGCAGCCCCTCGGACAGGCTTGATTCACCCCTCCACTTT. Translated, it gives CASSPSDRLDSPLHF.

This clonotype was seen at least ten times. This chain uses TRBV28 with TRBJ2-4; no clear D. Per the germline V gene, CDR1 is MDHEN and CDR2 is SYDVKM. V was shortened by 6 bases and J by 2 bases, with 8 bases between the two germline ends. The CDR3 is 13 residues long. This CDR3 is CASRVLTKNIQYF. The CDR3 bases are TGTGCCAGCAGGGTATTGACCAAAAACATTCAGTACTTC.

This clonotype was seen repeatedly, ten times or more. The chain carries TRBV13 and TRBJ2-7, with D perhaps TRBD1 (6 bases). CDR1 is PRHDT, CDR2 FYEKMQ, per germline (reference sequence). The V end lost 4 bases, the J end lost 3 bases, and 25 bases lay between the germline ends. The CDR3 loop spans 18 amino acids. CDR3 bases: TGTGCCAGCAGCTCGGACAGCAACTCGACGGAAGGGGGCTACGAGCAGTACTTC. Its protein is CASSSDSNSTEGGYEQYF.

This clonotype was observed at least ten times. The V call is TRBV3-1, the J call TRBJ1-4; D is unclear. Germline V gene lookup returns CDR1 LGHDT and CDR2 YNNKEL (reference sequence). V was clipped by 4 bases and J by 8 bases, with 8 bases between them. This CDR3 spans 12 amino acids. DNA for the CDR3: TGTGCCAGCAGCCCTACGAGGGAAAAACTGTTTTTT. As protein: CASSPTREKLFF.

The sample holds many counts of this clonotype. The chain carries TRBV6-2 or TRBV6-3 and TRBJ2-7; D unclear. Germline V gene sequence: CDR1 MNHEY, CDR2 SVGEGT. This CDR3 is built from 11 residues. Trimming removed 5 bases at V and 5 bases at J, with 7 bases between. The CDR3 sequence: CASSPKDEQYF. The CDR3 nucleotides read TGTGCCAGCAGTCCGAAAGACGAGCAGTACTTC.

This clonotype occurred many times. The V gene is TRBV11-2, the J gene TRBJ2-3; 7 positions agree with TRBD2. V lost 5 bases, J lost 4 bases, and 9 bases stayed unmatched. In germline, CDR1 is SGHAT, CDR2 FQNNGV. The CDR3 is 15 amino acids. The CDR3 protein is CASSPRGLAADTQYF. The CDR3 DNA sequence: TGTGCCAGCAGCCCCAGAGGCCTAGCGGCAGATACGCAGTATTTT.

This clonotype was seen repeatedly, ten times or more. The CDR3 reads CASSRTSAVLGSGYTF. CDR3 DNA: TGTGCCAGCAGCCGGACGTCAGCGGTATTGGGAAGTGGCTACACCTTC. The chain joins TRBV5-5 to TRBJ1-2; D remains ambiguous. CDR1 and CDR2 from the germline V gene are SGHKS and YYEKEE (reference sequence). V was clipped by 4 bases and J by 7 bases, with 23 bases between them. CDR3 size: 16 residues.

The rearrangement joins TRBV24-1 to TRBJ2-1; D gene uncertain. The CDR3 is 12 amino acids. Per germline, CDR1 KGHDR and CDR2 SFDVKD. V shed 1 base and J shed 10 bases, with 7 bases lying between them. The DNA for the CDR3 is TGTGCCACCAGTGATTTCGGTCGGGAGCAGTTCTTC. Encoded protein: CATSDFGREQFF.

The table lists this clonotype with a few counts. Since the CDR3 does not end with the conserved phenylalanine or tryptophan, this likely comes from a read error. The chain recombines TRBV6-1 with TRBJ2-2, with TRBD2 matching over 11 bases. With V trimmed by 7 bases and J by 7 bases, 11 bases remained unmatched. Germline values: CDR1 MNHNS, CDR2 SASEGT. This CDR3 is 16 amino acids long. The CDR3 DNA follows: TGTGCCAGCACCCGAGGGACTAGCGGCCATAGCGGGGAGCTGTTTCTT. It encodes CASTRGTSGHSGELFL.

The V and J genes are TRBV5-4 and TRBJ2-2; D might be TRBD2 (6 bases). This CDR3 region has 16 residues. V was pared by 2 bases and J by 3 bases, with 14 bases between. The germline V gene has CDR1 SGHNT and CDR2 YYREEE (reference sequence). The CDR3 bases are TGTGCCAGCAGCTTAATACTAGCCCAGTACACCGGGGAGCTGTTTTTT. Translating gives CASSLILAQYTGELFF.

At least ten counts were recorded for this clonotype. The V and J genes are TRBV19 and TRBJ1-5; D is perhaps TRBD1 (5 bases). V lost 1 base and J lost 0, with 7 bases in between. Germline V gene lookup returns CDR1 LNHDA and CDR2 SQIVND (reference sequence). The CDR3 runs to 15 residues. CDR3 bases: TGTGCCAGTAGTATAGGGGGGAATAGCAATCAGCCCCAGCATTTT. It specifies CASSIGGNSNQPQHF.

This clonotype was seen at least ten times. The CDR3, as DNA: TGCAGTGCTAACCGGGACAGGGGTTTGAACACTGAAGCTTTCTTT. Translation: CSANRDRGLNTEAFF. J is TRBJ1-1 and V is TRBV20-1, with 10 bases aligning to TRBD1. The germline V gene has CDR1 DFQATT and CDR2 SNEGSKA (reference sequence). The CDR3 is 15 amino acids. Germline trimming cut 4 bases from V and 0 bases from J; bases unmatched to any gene: 5.

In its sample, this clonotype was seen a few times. Written as DNA, the CDR3 is TGTGCCACCAGTGCCCGGGGACTTATCTTAATAGATACGCAGTATTTT. Translated: CATSARGLILIDTQYF. The chain joins TRBV24-1 to TRBJ2-3; D is possibly TRBD2 (6 bases). This CDR3 comprises 16 residues. From germline, CDR1 is KGHDR and CDR2 SFDVKD. V was cut by 5 bases and J by 5 bases, with 19 bases left in between.